This record covers a single T cell receptor (beta chain). This sample stems from a study of T cell responses to AZD1222 COVID-19 vaccine. Germline CDR1 SNHLY, CDR2 FYNNEI. The CDR3 spans 16 residues. The J segment lost 1 base and the V segment lost 2 bases, leaving 3 bases of the junction unmatched. Libraries were prepared by immunoSEQ multiplex PCR; TCRdb keeps only in-frame clonotypes and omits some of them. The sample holds about 170,000 clones, 85% to 90% seen once. This clonotype was obtained from an adult in good health. The chain uses TRBV2 and TRBJ2-3; 10 bases line up with TRBD2. Sample: peripheral blood, taken on day 0 of AZD1222 vaccination. CDR3 protein: CASSEWLAGGTDTQYF. The DNA for the CDR3 is TGTGCCAGCAGTGAATGGCTAGCGGGGGGCACAGATACGCAGTATTTT.